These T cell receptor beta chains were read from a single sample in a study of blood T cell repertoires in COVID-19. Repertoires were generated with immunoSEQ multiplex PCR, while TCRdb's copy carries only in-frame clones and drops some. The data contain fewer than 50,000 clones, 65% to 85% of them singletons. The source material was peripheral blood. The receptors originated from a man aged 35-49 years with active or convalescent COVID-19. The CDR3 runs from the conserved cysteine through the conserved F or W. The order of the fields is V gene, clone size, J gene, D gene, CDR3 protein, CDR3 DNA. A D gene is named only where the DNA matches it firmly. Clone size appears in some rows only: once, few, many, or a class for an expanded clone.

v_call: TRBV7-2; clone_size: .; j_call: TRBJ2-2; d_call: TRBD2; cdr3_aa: CASSLPPGGATGELFF; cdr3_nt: TGTGCCAGCAGCTTACCCCCCGGGGGGGCGACCGGGGAGCTGTTTTTT
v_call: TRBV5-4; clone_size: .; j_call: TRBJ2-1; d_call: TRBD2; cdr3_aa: CASSLKGGNEQFF; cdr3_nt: TGTGCCAGCAGCTTAAAGGGAGGGAATGAGCAGTTCTTC
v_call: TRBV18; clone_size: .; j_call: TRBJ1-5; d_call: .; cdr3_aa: CASSPPAGDSNQPQHF; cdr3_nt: TGTGCCAGCTCACCACCAGCAGGGGACAGCAATCAGCCCCAGCATTTT
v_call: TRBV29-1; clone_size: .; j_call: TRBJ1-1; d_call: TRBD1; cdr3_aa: CSAKDRVNTEAFF; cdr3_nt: TGCAGCGCGAAGGACAGGGTGAACACTGAAGCTTTCTTT
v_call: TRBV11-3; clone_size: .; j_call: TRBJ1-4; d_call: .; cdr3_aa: CASSKYEGVGEKLFF; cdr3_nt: TGTGCCAGCAGCAAATACGAAGGGGTGGGGGAAAAACTGTTTTTT
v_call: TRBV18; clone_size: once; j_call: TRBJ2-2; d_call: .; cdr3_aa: CASSEFGTGELFF; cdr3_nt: TGTGCCAGCTCAGAGTTTGGCACCGGGGAGCTGTTTTTT
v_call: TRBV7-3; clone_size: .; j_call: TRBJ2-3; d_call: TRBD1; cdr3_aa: CASSLGAGGADTQYF; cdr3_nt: TGTGCCAGCAGCTTAGGGGCAGGGGGCGCAGATACGCAGTATTTT
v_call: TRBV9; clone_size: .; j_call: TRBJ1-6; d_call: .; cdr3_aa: CASSPSTVGSPLHF; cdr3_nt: TGTGCCAGCAGCCCATCGACAGTAGGGTCACCCCTCCACTTT
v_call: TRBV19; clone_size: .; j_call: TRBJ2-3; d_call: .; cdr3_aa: CASSPLQTGTDTQYF; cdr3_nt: TGTGCCAGTAGTCCCCTACAGACAGGCACAGATACGCAGTATTTT
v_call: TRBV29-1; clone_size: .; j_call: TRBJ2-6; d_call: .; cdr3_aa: CSVDARAGANVLTF; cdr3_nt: TGCAGCGTTGATGCGAGGGCCGGGGCCAACGTCCTGACTTTC
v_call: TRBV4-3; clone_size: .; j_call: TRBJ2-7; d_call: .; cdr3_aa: CASSLQTGKYEQYF; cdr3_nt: TGCGCCAGCAGCTTACAGACAGGAAAATACGAGCAGTACTTC
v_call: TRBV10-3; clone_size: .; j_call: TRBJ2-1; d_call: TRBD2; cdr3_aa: CAATGGPSGNEQFF; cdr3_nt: TGTGCCGCCACGGGAGGGCCCTCGGGAAATGAGCAGTTCTTC
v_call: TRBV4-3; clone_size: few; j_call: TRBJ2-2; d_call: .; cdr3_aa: CASSHADRGGGELFF; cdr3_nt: TGCGCCAGCAGCCATGCCGACAGGGGAGGGGGGGAGCTGTTTTTT
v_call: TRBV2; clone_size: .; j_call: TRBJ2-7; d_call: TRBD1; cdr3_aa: CASRWDRSSYEQYF; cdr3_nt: TGTGCCAGCAGATGGGACAGATCCTCCTACGAGCAGTACTTC
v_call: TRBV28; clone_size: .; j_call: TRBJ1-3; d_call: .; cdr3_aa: CASSTAGSGNTIYF; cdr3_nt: TGTGCCAGCAGTACGGCAGGGTCTGGAAACACCATATATTTT
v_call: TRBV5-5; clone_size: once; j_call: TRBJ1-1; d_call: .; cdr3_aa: CASSEGIKGDTEAFF; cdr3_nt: TGTGCCAGCAGTGAAGGGATCAAGGGGGACACTGAAGCTTTCTTT
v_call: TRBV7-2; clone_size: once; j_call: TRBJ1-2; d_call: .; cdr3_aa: CASSFSRVNYGYTF; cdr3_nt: TGTGCCAGCAGCTTTAGCAGGGTTAACTATGGCTACACCTTC
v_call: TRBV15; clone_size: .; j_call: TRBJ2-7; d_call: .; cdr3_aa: CATSRDSREPTLYEQYF; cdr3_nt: TGTGCCACCAGCAGAGATTCCCGGGAACCCACCCTCTACGAGCAGTACTTC
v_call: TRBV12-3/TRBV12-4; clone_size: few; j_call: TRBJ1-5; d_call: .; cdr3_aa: CASSVDSYQPQHF; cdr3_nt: TGTGCCAGCAGCGTGGACAGCTATCAGCCCCAGCATTTT
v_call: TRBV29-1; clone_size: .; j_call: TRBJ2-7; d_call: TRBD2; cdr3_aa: CSVEWQEEGGWEQYF; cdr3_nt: TGCAGCGTTGAATGGCAAGAGGAGGGAGGGTGGGAGCAGTACTTC
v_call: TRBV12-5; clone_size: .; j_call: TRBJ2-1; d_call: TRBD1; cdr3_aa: CASGSPGQGYNEQFF; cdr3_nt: TGTGCTAGTGGTTCCCCGGGACAGGGGTACAATGAGCAGTTCTTC
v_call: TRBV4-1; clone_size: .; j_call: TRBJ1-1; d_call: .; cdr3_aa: CASSQGDTFEAFF; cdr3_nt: TGCGCCAGCAGCCAAGGGGACACCTTCGAAGCTTTCTTT
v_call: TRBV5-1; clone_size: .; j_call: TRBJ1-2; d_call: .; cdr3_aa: CASSLATMSYGYTF; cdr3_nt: TGCGCCAGCAGCTTGGCGACAATGAGCTATGGCTACACCTTC
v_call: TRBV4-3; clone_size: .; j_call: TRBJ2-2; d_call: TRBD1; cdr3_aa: CASSQETGGTGELFF; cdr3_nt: TGCGCCAGCAGCCAAGAGACAGGGGGCACCGGGGAGCTGTTTTTT
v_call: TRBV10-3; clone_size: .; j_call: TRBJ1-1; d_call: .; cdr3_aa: CAISLGTEAFF; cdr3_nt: TGTGCCATCAGTCTCGGCACTGAAGCTTTCTTT
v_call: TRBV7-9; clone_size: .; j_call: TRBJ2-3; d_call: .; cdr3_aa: CASSIGGPSQYF; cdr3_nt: TGTGCCAGCAGCATAGGAGGGCCCAGCCAGTATTTT
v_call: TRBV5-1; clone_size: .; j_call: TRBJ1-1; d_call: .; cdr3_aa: CASSLQGTMNTEAFF; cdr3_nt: TGCGCCAGCAGCTTACAGGGTACAATGAACACTGAAGCTTTCTTT
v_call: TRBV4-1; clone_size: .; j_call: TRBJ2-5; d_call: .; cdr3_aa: CASSQDGRDQETQYF; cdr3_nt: TGCGCCAGCAGCCAAGATGGGCGGGACCAAGAGACCCAGTACTTC
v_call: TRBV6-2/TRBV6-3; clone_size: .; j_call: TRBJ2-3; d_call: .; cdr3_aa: CASSEASSTDTQYF; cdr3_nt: TGTGCCAGCAGTGAGGCTAGCTCCACAGATACGCAGTATTTT
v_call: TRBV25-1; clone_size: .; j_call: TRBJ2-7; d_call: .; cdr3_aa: CASRIQGSSEQYF; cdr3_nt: TGTGCCAGCAGGATTCAGGGTTCTTCCGAGCAGTACTTC
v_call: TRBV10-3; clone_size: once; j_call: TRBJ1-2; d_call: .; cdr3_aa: CAISEPGLLRGYTF; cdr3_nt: TGTGCCATCAGCGAACCAGGGTTGCTTCGCGGCTACACCTTC
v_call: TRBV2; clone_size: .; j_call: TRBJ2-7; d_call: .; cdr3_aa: CASSGNYEQYF; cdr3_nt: TGTGCCAGCAGTGGTAATTACGAGCAGTACTTC
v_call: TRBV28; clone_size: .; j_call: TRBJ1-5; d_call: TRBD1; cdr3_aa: CASSSALPGTGNNQPQHF; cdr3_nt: TGTGCCAGCAGTTCTGCCCTCCCCGGGACAGGGAACAATCAGCCCCAGCATTTT
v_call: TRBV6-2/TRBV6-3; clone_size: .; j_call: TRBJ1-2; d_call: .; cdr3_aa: CASTPPGGANYGYTF; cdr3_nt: TGTGCCAGCACCCCCCCCGGGGGGGCTAACTATGGCTACACCTTC
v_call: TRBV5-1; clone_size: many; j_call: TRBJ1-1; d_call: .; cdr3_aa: CATASNMNTEAFF; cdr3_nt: TGCGCCACCGCAAGCAATATGAACACTGAAGCTTTCTTT
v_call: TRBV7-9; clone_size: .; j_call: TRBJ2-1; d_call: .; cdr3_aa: CASSSGNEQFF; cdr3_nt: TGTGCCAGCAGCTCAGGAAATGAGCAGTTCTTC
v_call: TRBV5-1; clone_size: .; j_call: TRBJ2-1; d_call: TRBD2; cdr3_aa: CASSSGLADYNEQFF; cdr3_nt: TGCGCCAGCAGCTCCGGACTAGCGGACTACAATGAGCAGTTCTTC
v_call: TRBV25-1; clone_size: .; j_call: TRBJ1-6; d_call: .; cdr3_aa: CASSFQGSYNSPLHF; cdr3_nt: TGTGCCAGCAGTTTCCAGGGCTCCTATAATTCACCCCTCCACTTT
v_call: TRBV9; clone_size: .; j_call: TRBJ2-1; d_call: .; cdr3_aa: CASSVTTVGEQFF; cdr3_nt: TGTGCCAGCAGCGTGACAACGGTAGGTGAGCAGTTCTTC
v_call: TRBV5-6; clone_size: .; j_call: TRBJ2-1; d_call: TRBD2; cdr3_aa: CASSPGLAALYNEQFF; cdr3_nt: TGTGCCAGCAGCCCTGGACTAGCGGCCCTCTACAATGAGCAGTTCTTC
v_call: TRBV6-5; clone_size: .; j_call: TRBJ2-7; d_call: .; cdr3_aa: CASSSVGEQYF; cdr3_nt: TGTGCCAGCAGTTCGGTTGGCGAGCAGTACTTC
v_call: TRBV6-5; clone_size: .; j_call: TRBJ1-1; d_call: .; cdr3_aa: CASNWASSNTEAFF; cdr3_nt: TGTGCCAGCAACTGGGCGAGCTCGAACACTGAAGCTTTCTTT
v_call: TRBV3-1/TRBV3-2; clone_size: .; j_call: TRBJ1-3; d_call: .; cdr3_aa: CASSQRQPSGNTIYF; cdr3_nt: TGTGCCAGCAGCCAAAGACAGCCCTCTGGAAACACCATATATTTT
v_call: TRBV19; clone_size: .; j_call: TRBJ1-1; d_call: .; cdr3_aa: CASSTTGPTEAFF; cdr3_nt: TGTGCCAGTAGTACTACAGGGCCGACTGAAGCTTTCTTT
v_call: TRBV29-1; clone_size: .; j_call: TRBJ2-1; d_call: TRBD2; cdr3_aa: CSVPASGGYNEQFF; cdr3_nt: TGCAGCGTCCCAGCGAGCGGGGGTTACAATGAGCAGTTCTTC
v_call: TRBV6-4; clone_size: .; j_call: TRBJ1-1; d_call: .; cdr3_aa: CASSAQGNTEAFF; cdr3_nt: TGTGCCAGCAGCGCACAGGGAAACACTGAAGCTTTCTTT
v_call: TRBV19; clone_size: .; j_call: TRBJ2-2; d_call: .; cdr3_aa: CASSQDKTGELFF; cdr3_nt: TGTGCCAGTAGCCAAGACAAGACCGGGGAGCTGTTTTTT
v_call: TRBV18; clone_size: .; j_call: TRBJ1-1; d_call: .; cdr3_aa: CASSSTGINTEAFF; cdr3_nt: TGTGCCAGCTCGTCTACAGGGATAAACACTGAAGCTTTCTTT
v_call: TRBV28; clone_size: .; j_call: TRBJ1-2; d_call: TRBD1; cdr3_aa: CASSDTAGTVFLNYGYTF; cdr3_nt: TGTGCCAGCAGTGATACTGCCGGGACAGTCTTTCTAAACTATGGCTACACCTTC
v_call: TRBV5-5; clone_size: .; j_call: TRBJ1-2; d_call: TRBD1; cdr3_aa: CASRVRDRARGYTF; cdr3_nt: TGTGCCAGCAGGGTCCGGGACAGGGCGCGTGGCTACACCTTC
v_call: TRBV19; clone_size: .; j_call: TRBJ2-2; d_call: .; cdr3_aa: CAIRDMDNGELFF; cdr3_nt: TGTGCCATTCGGGACATGGACAATGGGGAGCTGTTTTTT
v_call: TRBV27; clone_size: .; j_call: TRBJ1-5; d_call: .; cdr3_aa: CASSLERNQPQHF; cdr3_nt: TGTGCCAGCAGTTTAGAACGGAATCAGCCCCAGCATTTT
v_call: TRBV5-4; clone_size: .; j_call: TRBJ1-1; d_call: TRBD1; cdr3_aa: CASSSGQGARIAEAFF; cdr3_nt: TGTGCCAGCAGCTCGGGACAGGGGGCGCGAATCGCTGAAGCTTTCTTT